This T cell receptor (beta chain) was captured in a study of identifying expanded T cells in peripheral blood. The data were produced by immunoSEQ multiplex PCR, yet TCRdb's version contains in-frame clones alone and is incomplete. The repertoire holds about 90,000 clones, with approximately 88% as singletons. CDR3 length: 14 residues. V was cut by 5 bases and J by 5 bases, with 15 bases left in between. The germline gives CDR1 LNHDA, CDR2 SQIVND (reference sequence). This rearrangement joins TRBV19 to TRBJ1-1; maybe TRBD1 (6 bases). What was sequenced was blood. This clonotype was obtained from a person between 18 and 69 years old in good health. This CDR3 reads CASSRQGRGTEAFF. The DNA for the CDR3 is TGTGCCAGTAGTCGTCAGGGGCGGGGTACTGAAGCTTTCTTT.